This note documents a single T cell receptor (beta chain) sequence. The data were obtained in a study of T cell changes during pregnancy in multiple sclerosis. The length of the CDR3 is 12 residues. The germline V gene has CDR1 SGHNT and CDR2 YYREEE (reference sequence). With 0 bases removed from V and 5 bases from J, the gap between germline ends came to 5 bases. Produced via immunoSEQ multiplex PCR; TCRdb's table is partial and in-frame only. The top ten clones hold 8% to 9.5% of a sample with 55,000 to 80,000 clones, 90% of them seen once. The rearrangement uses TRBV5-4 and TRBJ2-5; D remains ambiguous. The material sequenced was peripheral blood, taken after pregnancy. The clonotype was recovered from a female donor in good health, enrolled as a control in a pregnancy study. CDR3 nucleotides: TGTGCCAGCAGCTTGGAAGAGGAGACCCAGTACTTC. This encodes CASSLEEETQYF.